This TCR beta chain was sequenced in a study of T cells in localized non-small cell lung cancer. The ends lost 5 bases at V and 4 bases at J; junction bases unmatched: 6. The CDR3 runs 15 residues. Germline V gene lookup returns CDR1 SGHNT and CDR2 YYREEE (reference sequence). On this clone itself: Antigen specificity is unknown.

Using immunoSEQ multiplex PCR, the repertoire was profiled, and TCRdb retains in-frame clones only, with some absent. The sample includes tens of thousands of clones, approximately 84% of them seen just once. Study results and limitations: Researchers found a median around 58 of the top 100 tumor clones in adjacent lung. Tumor trailed uninvolved adjacent lung in T cell clonality, which peaked there.

The sample was peripheral blood, taken before any cancer treatment. The chain links TRBV5-4 to TRBJ2-6; 7 nucleotides align to TRBD1. This sequence was found in a female donor at least 60 years old with stage I lung adenocarcinoma. Here the CDR3 reads CASSPGGTGANVLTF. Here the CDR3 DNA reads TGTGCCAGCAGTCCAGGGGGAACGGGGGCCAACGTCCTGACTTTC.